Described below is a single T cell receptor (beta chain) sequence and its context. This sample is drawn from a study of T cells in Graves' hyperthyroidism and ophthalmopathy. Deletions cut 1 base from V and 9 bases from J, with 0 bases between. The CDR3 length is 8 residues. Germline loops: CDR1 GTSNPN, CDR2 SVGIG (reference sequence). There were TCR beta CDR3 regions amplified from RNA transcripts. The study used the HTBI primer set for a first-round RT-PCR of the TCR CDR3. TCRdb recomputed calls from the multiplex PCR reads with MiXCR, one row per CDR3 protein. The data hold some 490,000 distinct CDR3 sequences, with roughly a sixth observed a single time.

The receptor's source is a woman aged 25 to 39 with Graves' ophthalmopathy. The chain recombines TRBV30 with TRBJ1-1; D call uncertain. The sequencing sample was made of blood. The CDR3, as DNA: TGTGCCTGGAGTGAAGCTTTCTTT. Its protein is CAWSEAFF.